The T cell receptor (beta chain) under discussion was sequenced for a study of shared clonotypes between healthy human individuals. This clone was detected once. V dropped 2 bases and J dropped 3 bases, with 14 bases sitting between them. The V gene's germline CDR1 is SQVTM and CDR2 ANQGSEA. CDR3 length equals 15 residues. Positive CCR7 selection of CD45RO-negative cells yielded the naive CD8 cells, and terminally differentiated effector memory CD45RA+ cells were excluded. It was across several immunoSEQ plates that each subset's genomic DNA was evenly split. Assay used: immunoSEQ multiplex PCR; TCRdb lists only in-frame clones, some missing. The sample contains 760,000 or so clones, roughly 96% of which appear only once.

The clonotype originates from a man aged 25-45 years in good health. This sequence joins TRBV29-1 and TRBJ2-1; no reliable D call. The sequencing input was naive CD8+ T cells sorted from blood. The CDR3 coding sequence is TGCAGCGTTGAATTAAACTCCGACCTCTACAATGAGCAGTTCTTC. Encoded protein: CSVELNSDLYNEQFF.